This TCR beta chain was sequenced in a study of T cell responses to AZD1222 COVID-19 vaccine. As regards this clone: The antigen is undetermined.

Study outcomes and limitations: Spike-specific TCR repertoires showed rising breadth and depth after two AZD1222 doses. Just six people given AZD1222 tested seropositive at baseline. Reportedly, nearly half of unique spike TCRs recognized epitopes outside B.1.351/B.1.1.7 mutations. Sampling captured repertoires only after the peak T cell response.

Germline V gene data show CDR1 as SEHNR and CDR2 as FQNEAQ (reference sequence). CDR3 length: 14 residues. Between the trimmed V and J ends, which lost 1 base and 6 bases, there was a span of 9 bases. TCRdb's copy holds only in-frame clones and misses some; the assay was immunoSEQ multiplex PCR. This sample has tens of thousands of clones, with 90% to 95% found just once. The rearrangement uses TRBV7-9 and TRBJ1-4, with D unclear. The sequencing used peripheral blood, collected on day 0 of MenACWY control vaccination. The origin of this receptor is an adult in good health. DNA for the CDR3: TGTGCCAGCAGCTTAGGTCGCCTCGATGAAAAACTGTTTTTT. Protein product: CASSLGRLDEKLFF.